This T cell receptor (beta chain) was profiled in a study of blood T cells in healthy people across ages. Note on this clonotype: Its antigen is not known.

For the second PCR, which ran for about 6 to 11 cycles, a sample-barcoded 5' primer and a J-beta primer mix were used. Every single cDNA molecule received a tag from a template-switch adaptor with 12 random nucleotides. Via MiXCR, TCRdb re-called the 5' RACE reads, giving one row per CDR3 protein. The sample includes about 600,000 distinct CDR3 sequences, less than 60% of them seen just once. Study-level points and caveats: Significant beta diversity loss was already apparent by age approximately 40, declining roughly linearly.

Germline loops: CDR1 SGHTA, CDR2 FQGNSA. The CDR3 loop spans 15 amino acids. Trimming took off 5 bases at V and 13 bases at J, with 24 bases between the two ends. Donors were healthy Caucasian individuals from Russia aged roughly 6 to 90. The rearrangement uses TRBV7-2 and TRBJ2-4; perhaps D is TRBD1 or TRBD2 (6 bases each). The sample taken for sequencing was blood. The TCR comes from a man older than 75 in good health. The CDR3 protein is CASSPRSGSKGEQYF. Written as DNA, the CDR3 is TGTGCCAGCAGCCCACGTAGCGGCTCCAAGGGGGAGCAGTACTTC.